This TCR beta chain stems from a study of blood T cell repertoires in COVID-19. Study at large: Acute and convalescent COVID-19 specimens originated in the United States, Italy and Spain. The cDNA or gDNA used as material had been derived from T cells, B-cell-depleted T cells, or PBMCs.

Original processing notes: Counts of nucleated cells, estimated from reference gene primer amplification, were obtained. Produced via immunoSEQ multiplex PCR; TCRdb's table is partial and in-frame only. That table furnishes V, J and clone size, whereas the DNA furnished D and trimming. The sample consists of about 140,000 clones, around 90% of them appearing once. J lost 8 bases, V lost 7 bases, and 18 bases had no gene match. Germline assignment: CDR1 MNHEY and CDR2 SMNVEV (reference sequence). This CDR3 contains 16 residues. This clone was seen a few times. Sequencing input: peripheral blood. V usage is TRBV27 and J usage is TRBJ1-2; 8 bases map to TRBD1. The sequence was obtained from a man between 65 and 85 years old with acute or convalescent COVID-19. This CDR3 reads CASTFRVGTGPQGYTF. The CDR3 DNA reads TGTGCCAGCACCTTTAGGGTTGGGACAGGACCTCAGGGCTACACCTTC.